These T cell receptor beta chains were read from a single sample in a study of Tregs in tolerant kidney transplant recipients. Sequencing was performed with immunoSEQ multiplex PCR; in TCRdb, only in-frame clones are kept and a portion is missing. The repertoire has 45,000 to 55,000 clones, 91% of them found once; the top ten carry around 15%. The sequenced sample was CD8+ T cells from blood (PBMCs), obtained 24 months after the transplant. Source of these receptors: a human patient who received a combined kidney and bone marrow transplant. Some T cells may originate from the graft donor. Both conserved end residues are part of each CDR3. Fields, in order: J gene, V gene, D gene, clone size, CDR3 DNA, CDR3 protein. The D gene is left open where the match is weak. Some rows mark clone size as missing; the rest say once, few, many or name a class of expanded clone.

TRBJ1-5,TRBV4-3,.,.,TGCGCCAGCAGCCAAGATTGGGCAGGGAGCAATCAGCCCCAGCATTTT,CASSQDWAGSNQPQHF
TRBJ2-7,TRBV29-1,TRBD1,once,TGCAGCGTTAGGACAGGGACCTACGAGCAGTACTTC,CSVRTGTYEQYF
TRBJ2-7,TRBV5-4,TRBD1,.,TGTGCCAGCAGCTTCGGACAGGGGCTCTACGAGCAGTACTTC,CASSFGQGLYEQYF
TRBJ2-5,TRBV16,.,.,TGTGCCAGCAGCCAGTCAGGGGTTGCAGAGACCCAGTACTTC,CASSQSGVAETQYF
TRBJ2-1,TRBV7-9,TRBD1,.,TGTGCCAGCAGTAATGAGGGACAGGGAAATGAGCAGTTCTTC,CASSNEGQGNEQFF
TRBJ1-2,TRBV4-3,TRBD1,.,TGCGCCAGCAGCCAAGAGGGCCCAGGGGGCGAAGAGACCCTTAACTATGGCTACACCTTC,CASSQEGPGGEETLNYGYTF
TRBJ1-6,TRBV4-1,TRBD1,.,TGCGCCAGCAGCCAAATGGGACAGGGTAATTCACCCCTCCACTTT,CASSQMGQGNSPLHF
TRBJ2-7,TRBV18,TRBD2,.,TGTGCCAGCTCACCACTAGCGGGAGTCTACGAGCAGTACTTC,CASSPLAGVYEQYF
TRBJ2-1,TRBV23-1,TRBD2,.,TGCGCCAGCAGTCAAGGTCTAGCGGGAGGGCCGAGGGCGGTGGACAATGAGCAGTTCTTC,CASSQGLAGGPRAVDNEQFF
TRBJ1-2,TRBV9,TRBD1,.,TGTGCCAGCAGCGGGGGACAGGGCGAAAACTATGGCTACACCTTC,CASSGGQGENYGYTF
TRBJ2-1,TRBV9,TRBD2,.,TGTGCCAGCAGCGTAGAGGCGGGGGGGCCCTCCAATGAGCAGTTCTTC,CASSVEAGGPSNEQFF
TRBJ2-1,TRBV4-1,TRBD2,.,TGCGCCAGCAGCCAAAGCCTAGCGGCGGTCAATGAGCAGTTCTTC,CASSQSLAAVNEQFF
TRBJ2-1,TRBV7-9,TRBD2,.,TGTGCCAGCAGCTCCCGGACTAGCGGGGCCTACAATGAGCAGTTCTTC,CASSSRTSGAYNEQFF
TRBJ1-1,TRBV6-5,TRBD1,.,TGTGCCAGCAGGGGGACAGGAAGTAAAGCTTTCTTT,CASRGTGSKAFF
TRBJ1-6,TRBV5-1,.,.,TGCGCCAGCAGCTTGATGGGCCCCTATAATTCACCCCTCCACTTT,CASSLMGPYNSPLHF
TRBJ1-3,TRBV19,.,.,TGTGCCAGTAGTATTCTTGGGAGCTCTGGAAACACCATATATTTT,CASSILGSSGNTIYF